These 19 T cell receptor beta chains originate from one sample sequenced in a study of blood T cell repertoires in COVID-19 (dated by TCRdb to 2018 to 2021). The library came from the immunoSEQ multiplex PCR assay. Drawn from immuneACCESS, this table holds only the in-frame rearrangements with V and J called that TCRdb kept. Clones are partly lost; checked studies trace under half to an unresolved V gene and leave the rest unexplained. Counted in this sample were under 450,000 clones; about 88% of them appeared once. About 7.6% of the sample is held by the ten biggest clonotypes. The sample taken for sequencing was peripheral blood. These receptors all stem from an older woman with COVID-19, enrolled during active disease.

The CDR3 loop is CAWTLYRDRGAGNGYTF. DNA of the CDR3: TGTGCCTGGACCCTTTACCGGGACAGGGGCGCTGGTAATGGCTACACCTTC. V usage is TRBV30 and J usage is TRBJ1-2, with 10 bases that match TRBD1. There are 17 residues in the CDR3. Germline trimming cut 4 bases from V and 6 bases from J; bases unmatched to any gene: 17. The V gene's germline CDR1 is GTSNPN and CDR2 SVGIG (reference sequence).

About this clone: This CDR3 is also generated by other DNA sequences in the sample. The CDR3 reads CASSLGTVQETQYF. The CDR3, as DNA: TGCGCCAGCAGCTTGGGGACAGTCCAAGAGACCCAGTACTTC. This chain links TRBV5-1 with TRBJ2-5; TRBD1 is a possible D gene (6 bases). The germline CDR1 and CDR2 sequences are SGHRS and YFSETQ. V dropped 0 bases and J dropped 1 base, with 7 bases sitting between them. The CDR3 length is 14 residues. The complete variable domain, with remaining parts taken from reference TRBV5-1 and TRBJ2-5, reads KAGVTQTPRYLIKTRGQQVTLSCSPISGHRSVSWYQQTPGQGLQFLFEYFSETQRNKGNFPGRFSGRQFSNSRSEMNVSTLELGDSALYLCASSLGTVQETQYFGPGTRLLVL.

V gene TRBV9 combines with J gene TRBJ1-2; D gene unclear. Germline V gene sequence: CDR1 SGDLS, CDR2 YYNGEE. This CDR3 region has 14 residues. V was shortened by 4 bases and J by 1 base, with 11 bases between the two germline ends. The CDR3 nucleotides read TGTGCCAGCAGCCCTCGGGTAAATAACTATGGCTACACCTTC. Translated: CASSPRVNNYGYTF.

The chain recombines TRBV19 with TRBJ1-2; maybe TRBD1 (5 bases). The V and J ends lost 6 bases and 5 bases respectively, with 10 bases between them. The CDR3 totals 12 residues. CDR1 LNHDA and CDR2 SQIVND come from the germline V gene (reference sequence). CDR3 DNA sequence: TGTGCCAGTAGCGTGGGGGGTTATGGCTACACCTTC. It yields the protein CASSVGGYGYTF.

The chain is built from TRBV7-6 and TRBJ1-2, with 11 bases matching TRBD1. The CDR3 contains 15 residues. J gave up 8 bases and V 1 base, and 6 bases lay outside the gene matches. Per the germline V gene, CDR1 is SGHVS and CDR2 is FNYEAQ. CDR3 coding DNA: TGTGCCAGCAGCTTAGATCCCGGGACAGGGGGAGGCTACACCTTC. It specifies CASSLDPGTGGGYTF.

The chain carries TRBV11-2 and TRBJ2-7; TRBD1 aligns across 8 bases. This CDR3 spans 13 amino acids. Unmatched junction bases numbered 5, after V lost 5 bases and J lost 5 bases. The germline CDR1 and CDR2 sequences are SGHAT and FQNNGV. CDR3 sequence reads: CASSPSDRDEQYF. The DNA for the CDR3 is TGTGCCAGCAGCCCTTCGGACAGGGACGAGCAGTACTTC.

CDR3 residues: CARSWAESTNEKLFF. CDR3 coding DNA: TGTGCCAGAAGCTGGGCTGAATCAACTAATGAAAAACTGTTTTTT. The genes are TRBV5-3 and TRBJ1-4; unclear D gene. TRBV5-3 qualifies as an ORF whose function is uncertain. This CDR3 has 15 residues. The V and J ends lost 3 bases and 0 bases respectively, with 9 bases between them.

V and J are TRBV27 and TRBJ1-1; D not certain. Germline loops: CDR1 MNHEY, CDR2 SMNVEV (reference sequence). The CDR3 covers 15 residues. The ends were cut back, 5 bases at V and 1 base at J, with 14 bases in the middle. For the CDR3, the DNA is TGTGCCAGCAGTCCCTGGGCGGGCACGAACACTGAAGCTTTCTTT. Protein sequence: CASSPWAGTNTEAFF.

The J gene is TRBJ2-1, the V gene TRBV4-1; TRBD2 matches at 9 bases. There are 17 residues in the CDR3. The trim removed 1 base at V and 8 bases at J, leaving 12 bases unmatched. CDR1 and CDR2 (germline): MGHRA, YSYEKL. CDR3 coding DNA: TGCGCCAGCAGCCAAGGTTTAGGCGGGGGGGTTATTGATGAGCAGTTCTTC. As protein: CASSQGLGGGVIDEQFF.

The chain carries TRBV19 and TRBJ1-5; 8 bases line up with TRBD1. Germline CDR1 is LNHDA and CDR2 is SQIVND (reference sequence). The CDR3 runs to 15 residues. J gave up 1 base and V 7 bases, and 6 bases lay outside the gene matches. CDR3 in DNA: TGTGCCAGTAATCTAAACAGGGGGAGCAATCAGCCCCAGCATTTT. Encoded protein: CASNLNRGSNQPQHF. Looking up the rest from reference TRBV19 and TRBJ1-5 gives the full variable domain: DGGITQSPKYLFRKEGQNVTLSCEQNLNHDAMYWYRQDPGQGLRLIYYSQIVNDFQKGDIAEGYSVSREKKESFPLTVTSAQKNPTAFYLCASNLNRGSNQPQHFGDGTRLSIL.

V gene TRBV24-1 combines with J gene TRBJ1-5; no clear D. The CDR3 has 14 amino acids. Between the trimmed V and J ends, which lost 2 bases and 5 bases, there was a span of 9 bases. Germline CDR1 and CDR2: KGHDR and SFDVKD. CDR3 in DNA: TGTGCCACCAGTGATTCATTTAGTGATCAGCCCCAGCATTTT. It translates to CATSDSFSDQPQHF.

This clone came up once. The chain joins TRBV29-1 to TRBJ1-4; tentative D call: TRBD1 (5 bases). Per the germline V gene, CDR1 is SQVTM and CDR2 is ANQGSEA. This CDR3 has 13 residues. Deletions cut 4 bases from V and 7 bases from J, with 13 bases between. The chain's CDR3 is CSVVGGTSEKLFF. The CDR3 DNA follows: TGCAGCGTTGTGGGGGGGACGTCTGAAAAACTGTTTTTT.

The chain carries TRBV10-3 and TRBJ2-5; a weak D match, TRBD2 (6 bases). The CDR3 covers 14 residues. Germline values: CDR1 ENHRY, CDR2 SYGVKD. The ends were cut back, 2 bases at V and 0 bases at J, with 7 bases in the middle. Here the CDR3 DNA reads TGTGCCATCAGTGAGGGGGGGAACCAAGAGACCCAGTACTTC. Protein: CAISEGGNQETQYF.

The rearrangement uses TRBV7-3 and TRBJ2-1; 11 bases map to TRBD2. The CDR3 contains 20 residues. CDR1 SGHTA and CDR2 FQGTGA come from the germline V gene. The junction had 15 bases not matched to a gene; V was cut back by 4 bases and J by 1 base. DNA for the CDR3: TGTGCCAGCAGCTCGGTAGCGGGGGGGCAACTGGGAGGGTCCTACAATGAGCAGTTCTTC. Protein product: CASSSVAGGQLGGSYNEQFF.

This sequence joins TRBV10-2 and TRBJ2-2; 7 nucleotides align to TRBD1. This CDR3 comprises 13 residues. CDR1 and CDR2 (germline): WSHSY, SAAADI. The V gene end was trimmed by 8 bases and the J gene end by 7 bases; junction bases not matched to a gene: 7. CDR3: CASRDSLGGELFF. The CDR3 nucleotides read TGCGCCAGCCGGGACAGCTTGGGCGGGGAGCTGTTTTTT.

This clone was picked up one time. The chain couples TRBV11-2 to TRBJ2-1, with 8 bases matching TRBD2. Trimming took 5 bases from V and 3 from J; bases not matched to a gene: 15. The CDR3 extends over 18 amino acids. Germline assignment: CDR1 SGHAT and CDR2 FQNNGV. CDR3 in DNA: TGTGCCAGCAGCGTGACACTAGCGGAAATACTTAACTACAATGAGCAGTTCTTC. It codes for CASSVTLAEILNYNEQFF.

This clone was found a few times. This chain links TRBV19 with TRBJ1-1; tentative D call: TRBD1 (6 bases). The CDR3 loop spans 16 amino acids. V dropped 0 bases and J dropped 0 bases, with 11 bases sitting between them. Germline V CDR1 and CDR2: LNHDA, SQIVND (reference sequence). This chain's CDR3 is CASSIDQDRMNTEAFF. The CDR3 DNA sequence: TGTGCCAGTAGTATAGATCAAGACAGGATGAACACTGAAGCTTTCTTT.

This chain joins TRBV7-2 and TRBJ2-2; 11 positions match TRBD2. CDR1 SGHTA and CDR2 FQGNSA come from the germline V gene. The CDR3 extends over 15 amino acids. J lost 6 bases, V lost 3 bases, and 3 bases had no gene match. CDR3 DNA sequence: TGTGCCAGCAGCTTTAGCGGGGGGGCCCCCGGGGAGCTGTTTTTT. Protein sequence: CASSFSGGAPGELFF.

The chain carries TRBV7-3 and TRBJ1-2, with D possibly being TRBD1 (5 bases). The length of the CDR3 is 14 residues. Germline CDR1 SGHTA, CDR2 FQGTGA. The ends were cut back, 7 bases at V and 1 base at J, with 13 bases in the middle. The CDR3 is CASTPGGDNYGYTF. CDR3 DNA sequence: TGTGCCAGCACCCCGGGGGGGGATAACTATGGCTACACCTTC. The whole variable domain, filled in from reference TRBV7-3 and TRBJ1-2, reads GAGVSQTPSNKVTEKGKYVELRCDPISGHTALYWYRQSLGQGPEFLIYFQGTGAADDSGLPNDRFFAVRPEGSVSTLKIQRTERGDSAVYLCASTPGGDNYGYTFGSGTRLTVV.